Listed below are T cell receptor beta chains from one sample, sequenced in a study of blood T cell repertoires in COVID-19. Sequencing was performed with immunoSEQ multiplex PCR; in TCRdb, only in-frame clones are kept and a portion is missing. The sample includes some 78,000 clones, 87% of them seen just once. The sample consisted of peripheral blood. The receptors originated from a woman of 80 years or more with active or convalescent COVID-19. Both conserved end residues are trimmed from each CDR3. The order of the fields is CDR3 length, V gene, J gene, CDR3 protein.

13	TRBV9	TRBJ1-2	ASSVVSGPHYGYT
13	TRBV7-8	TRBJ1-6	ASSFRTGEGSPLH
17	TRBV28	TRBJ2-6	ASSGIRDIGRSGANVLT
12	TRBV11-2	TRBJ2-7	ASSQGQGSYEQY
11	TRBV3-1/TRBV3-2	TRBJ2-3	ASSHLSTDTQY
10	TRBV2	TRBJ2-5	ASAGGAETQY
16	TRBV4-3	TRBJ1-2	ASSQESARTAAYYGYT
14	TRBV10-3	TRBJ2-5	AISESRTSGGETQY
10	TRBV28	TRBJ1-2	ASSPVGAGYT
12	TRBV14	TRBJ1-1	ASSLRGALPAAF
10	TRBV5-1	TRBJ2-7	ASSSAGIEQY
14	TRBV5-1	TRBJ2-3	ASRTGTSGGADTQY
11	TRBV30	TRBJ1-2	AWRSRLRSGYT
11	TRBV4-3	TRBJ1-6	ASSQGGGAPLH
13	TRBV7-4	TRBJ1-4	ASSSRVSTNEKLF
13	TRBV7-9	TRBJ2-2	ASSPQPTDTGELF
14	TRBV7-3	TRBJ2-1	ASSLNPGQAYNEQF
13	TRBV18	TRBJ1-4	ASSMRQEAGEKLF
12	TRBV2	TRBJ2-7	ASTGLAGAGEQY
11	TRBV2	TRBJ2-1	ASSALAGREQF
10	TRBV2	TRBJ1-1	AIQRKNTEAF
12	TRBV6-5	TRBJ1-1	ASSYSSRNTEAF
13	TRBV7-8	TRBJ2-7	ASSYSGQGVYEQY
12	TRBV28	TRBJ2-2	AIRPRVKTGELF
13	TRBV5-4	TRBJ2-7	ASSPVGAEAYEQY
11	TRBV6-5	TRBJ1-1	ASSYSANTEAF
13	TRBV6-1	TRBJ2-3	ASSDRRTSTDTQY
12	TRBV6-5	TRBJ1-2	ASTPGGFSLGYT
16	TRBV4-2	TRBJ2-1	ASSQATLTSVSYNEQF
12	TRBV5-6	TRBJ2-7	ASSSAGGAYEQY
14	TRBV4-2	TRBJ1-2	ASSQVALQGDYGYT